This paragraph covers one T cell receptor (beta chain) sequence. Trimming removed 1 base at V and 11 bases at J, with 9 bases between. This CDR3 is built from 12 residues. Germline V gene sequence: CDR1 SNHLY, CDR2 FYNNEI. Original analysis: Researchers report that nucleated cell counts were estimated from reference gene primer amplification. Sequencing was performed with immunoSEQ multiplex PCR; in TCRdb, only in-frame clones are kept and a portion is missing. The V and J calls and clone size were taken over from that table, and D and trimming were inferred from the DNA. The sample has around 300,000 clones, roughly 89% seen once. The data are from a study of blood T cell repertoires in COVID-19. Looking at the study overall: Both acute and convalescent COVID-19 samples were obtained from the United States, Italy and Spain. In each case, the material was cDNA or gDNA derived from T cells, B-cell-depleted T cells, or PBMCs.

The sequenced sample was peripheral blood. The sequence derives from a man between 45 and 60 years old with acute or convalescent COVID-19. The chain employs TRBV2 and TRBJ1-5; D ambiguous. The CDR3 protein is CASSEDREAQHF. Written as DNA, the CDR3 is TGTGCCAGCAGTGAAGACCGAGAGGCCCAGCATTTT.